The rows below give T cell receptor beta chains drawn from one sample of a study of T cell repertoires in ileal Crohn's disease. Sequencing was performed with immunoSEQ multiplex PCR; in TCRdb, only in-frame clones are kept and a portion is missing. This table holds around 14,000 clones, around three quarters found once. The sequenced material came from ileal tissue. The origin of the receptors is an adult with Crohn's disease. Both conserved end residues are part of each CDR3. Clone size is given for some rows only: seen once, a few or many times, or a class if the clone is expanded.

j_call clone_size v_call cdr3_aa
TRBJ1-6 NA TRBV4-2 CASSQDPPGLGSPLHF
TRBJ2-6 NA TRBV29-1 CSVEGGTGANVLTF
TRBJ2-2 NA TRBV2 CASIRPSEYTGELFF
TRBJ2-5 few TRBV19 CASSRDRAEETQYF
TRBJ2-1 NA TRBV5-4 CASSYYDRPGGEQFF
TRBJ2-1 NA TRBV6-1 CASNPTSIFEQFF
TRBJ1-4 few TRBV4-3 CASSQVFPGGANEKLFF
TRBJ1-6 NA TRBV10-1 CASSWFSSYNSPLHF
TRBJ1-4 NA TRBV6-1 CATTHRRELDEKLFF
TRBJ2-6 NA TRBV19 CASSNRVVAGANVLTF
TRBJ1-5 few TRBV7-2 CASSPGTGMSNQPQHF
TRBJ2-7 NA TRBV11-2 CASRGLYEQYF
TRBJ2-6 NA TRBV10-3 CAISESMASSSGANVLTF
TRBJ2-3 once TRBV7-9 CASSLGLAESTDTQYF
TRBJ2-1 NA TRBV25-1 CASSEFRAGGSSYNEQFF
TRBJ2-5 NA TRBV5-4 CASSLGGAGGLETQYF
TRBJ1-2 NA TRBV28 CASSFSGRPYGYTF
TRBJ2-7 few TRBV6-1 CASSTPGEQYF
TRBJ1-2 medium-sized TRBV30 CACDPGSYGYTF
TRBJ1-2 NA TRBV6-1 CASSPGQGYWNTF
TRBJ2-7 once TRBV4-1 CASSPLAGLVHEQYF
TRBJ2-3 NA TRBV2 CASSGRGGGTDTQYF
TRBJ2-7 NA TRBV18 CATSGGRNSYEQYF
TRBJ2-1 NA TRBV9 CASSPQVGGGNNEQFF
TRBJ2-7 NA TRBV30 CAWSKGTGKAEQYF
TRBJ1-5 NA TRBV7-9 CASSPPGDSNQPQHF
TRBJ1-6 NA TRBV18 CASSPMTGVVNSPLHF
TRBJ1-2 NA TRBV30 CAWSGGTQPGGYTF
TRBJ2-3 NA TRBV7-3 CASSLGPQSGDTDTQYF
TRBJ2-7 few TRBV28 CASSLPGTGSSYEQYF
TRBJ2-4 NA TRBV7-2 CASSLDTRIQYF
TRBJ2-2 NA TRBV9 CASSVSTPGWGLGRFPGELFF
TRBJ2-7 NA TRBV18 CASSPSSYEQYF
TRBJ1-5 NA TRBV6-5 CASSPSPTGHQPQHF
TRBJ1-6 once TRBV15 CATSRGGWNSPLHF
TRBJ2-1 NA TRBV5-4 CASSYETGTAYNEQFF
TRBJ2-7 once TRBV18 CASSTTGFEQYF
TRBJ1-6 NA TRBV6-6 CASRHTGQYNSPLHF
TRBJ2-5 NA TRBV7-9 CASSLAFSGGQETQYF
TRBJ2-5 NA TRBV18 CASSPRRVKGQETQYF
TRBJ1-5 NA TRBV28 CASRTPQGFHQPQHF
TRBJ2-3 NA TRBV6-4 CASSGTGGTDTQYF
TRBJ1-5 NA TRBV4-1 CASSVGQAFNQPQHF
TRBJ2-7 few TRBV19 CASSIGQGAYEQYF
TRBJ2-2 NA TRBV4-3 CASSQGTGGLTGELFF
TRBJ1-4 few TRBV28 CASSLGGNIEKLFF
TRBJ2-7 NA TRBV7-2 CASSLPDLWAYEQYF
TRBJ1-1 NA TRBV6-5 CASSYQGVSGEAFF
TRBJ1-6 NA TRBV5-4 CASSRQAMVGNSPLHF
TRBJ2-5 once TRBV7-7 CASSPGGSPETQYF
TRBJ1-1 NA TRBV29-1 CSVWDRGPTEAFF
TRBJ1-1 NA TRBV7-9 CASSLARVTEAFF
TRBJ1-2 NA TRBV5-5 CASSRAAAGGDYGYTF
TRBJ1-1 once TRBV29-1 CSVERGMKNTEAFF
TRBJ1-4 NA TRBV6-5 CASRSTGVREKLFF
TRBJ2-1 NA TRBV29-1 CSVDLRVNEQFF
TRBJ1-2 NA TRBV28 CASSIRTRESSYTF